This T cell receptor (beta chain) was captured by sequencing in a study of cytomegalovirus exposure and HLA in healthy donors. The germline V gene has CDR1 SGHVS and CDR2 FQNEAQ. Trimming left V 4 bases short and J 6 bases short, with 13 bases between. The CDR3 has 14 amino acids. PCR involved 60 Vbeta and 13 Jbeta primers. Libraries were prepared by immunoSEQ multiplex PCR; TCRdb keeps only in-frame clonotypes and omits some of them. The data show more than 100,000 clones, around 86% seen once. Findings and caveats of the study: Immune exposure was documented only through CMV serostatus.

Of note for this clone: Its antigen is not known.

The TCR comes from a woman in her forties or fifties in good health and CMV-seropositive. Sequencing was carried out using PBMCs. This chain connects TRBV7-8 to TRBJ2-1, with D possibly matching TRBD2 (5 bases). The CDR3 sequence: CASSSAGVSNEQFF. The CDR3 DNA follows: TGTGCCAGCAGCTCAGCCGGGGTGAGCAATGAGCAGTTCTTC.